This T cell receptor (beta chain) came from a study of blood T cell repertoires in COVID-19. Study-wide background: Italy, Spain and the United States were the sources of the convalescent and acute COVID-19 samples. PBMCs, B-cell-depleted T cells, or T cells provided the cDNA or gDNA that made up the material.

Regarding this clone: The identical CDR3 is also encoded by other nucleotide sequences in the sample.

In the original workflow: Estimated nucleated cell counts came from reference gene primer amplification. Assay: immunoSEQ multiplex PCR; the TCRdb copy retains only in-frame clones and omits some. That table supplies the V and J calls and clone size; D and trimming were determined from the DNA. Of roughly 300,000 clones listed, 81% are singletons. Germline CDR1 and CDR2: LGHDT and YNNKEL (reference sequence). V lost 1 base and J lost 6; bases outside the gene matches: 1. This CDR3 contains 15 residues. Sequencing used peripheral blood. This sequence was found in a woman aged 55-75 years with active or convalescent COVID-19. This sequence joins TRBV3-1 (or the pseudogene TRBV3-2) and TRBJ1-6; TRBD1 agrees at 9 bases. The CDR3 loop reads CASSQGTGVNSPLHF. The CDR3 bases are TGTGCCAGCAGCCAAGGGACAGGGGTTAATTCACCCCTCCACTTT.